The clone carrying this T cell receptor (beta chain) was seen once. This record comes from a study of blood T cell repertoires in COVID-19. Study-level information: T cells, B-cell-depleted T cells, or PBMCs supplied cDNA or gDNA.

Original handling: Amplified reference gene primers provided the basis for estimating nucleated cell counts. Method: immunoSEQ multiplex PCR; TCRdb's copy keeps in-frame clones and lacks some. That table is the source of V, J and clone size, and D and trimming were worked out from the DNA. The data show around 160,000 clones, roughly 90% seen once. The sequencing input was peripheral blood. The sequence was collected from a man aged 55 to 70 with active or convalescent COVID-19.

The CDR3, as DNA: TGTGCCAGCAGCCAAGATAAGATCCTAGCGGGTTGGGCAGATACGCAGTATTTT. It translates to CASSQDKILAGWADTQYF. V gene TRBV3-1 (or the pseudogene TRBV3-2) combines with J gene TRBJ2-3; 8 bases are a match to TRBD2. Germline V lookup: CDR1 LGHDT, CDR2 YNNKEL (reference sequence). J gave up 4 bases and V 0 bases, and 12 bases lay outside the gene matches. The CDR3 totals 18 residues.